This T cell receptor beta chain stems from a study of blood T cell repertoires in COVID-19 (TCRdb year 2020). With respect to the entire study: The collaborator samples originated in the United States, Italy and Spain and spanned the acute and convalescent phases of COVID-19. The prospective study material was composed of cDNA or gDNA derived from T cells, B-cell-depleted T cells, or PBMCs. Nearly every sample came with metadata listing a de-identified subject ID, COVID-19 status, age in years and sex. Deeply sampled blood TCRbeta repertoires from subjects exposed to, actively infected with, or recovered from COVID-19 were included in the dataset. The repertoires were released in a freely available public database meant as a resource for research on the immune response to SARS-CoV-2. Where available, HLA class I and class II types were obtained from metadata supplied by the sample provider rather than from assay-based typing. Samples were obtained from the ongoing ImmuneRACE study (first 160 participants) and from 1,254 subjects provided by 6 global collaborators.

The immunoSEQ Assay, a bias-controlled multiplex PCR, was used to amplify TCRbeta CDR3 regions from genomic DNA. Per the original workflow: Nucleated cell counts per sample were estimated from amplification of reference gene primers within the assay. To quantify the absolute abundance of each unique TCRbeta CDR3 rearrangement, sequence reads were collapsed and filtered. Productive Simpson clonality was computed per sample as the square root of Simpson's diversity index over productive rearrangements. Sourced from immuneACCESS, this table was stored by TCRdb with only in-frame sequences that have V and J called. A share of the clones is absent; for the studies checked, an unresolved V gene accounts for under half, and the remainder has no known explanation. D and trimming were read from the DNA, whereas the V and J calls and clone size are those reported in that table. The sample has over 90,000 clones on record, less than 90% of them singletons. In total, the top ten clones hold less than 2% of the sample.

On this clone: The specificity of this receptor is unknown. Base qualities are not provided; no much larger clone lies one nucleotide away.

Each collaborating institution followed its own protocols to collect whole blood in K2EDTA tubes. For TCRbeta analysis, collaborator samples were shipped as frozen whole blood, as isolated PBMCs, or as DNA extracted from either sample type. Results and caveats for the whole study, not just this receptor: The amount of clinical and demographic metadata varied by source and participant and was provided uncurated.

Sequenced material: peripheral blood. This sequence originates from an elderly man with acute or convalescent COVID-19.

The CDR3 here reads CASSLANSNQPQHF. DNA sequence: TGTGCCAGCAGTTTGGCAAACAGCAATCAGCCCCAGCATTTT. The sequence is built from TRBV28 and TRBJ1-5; the D gene is not confidently resolved. From the germline V gene, CDR1 is MDHEN and CDR2 is SYDVKM. V loses 3 bases, J loses 1 base, and the germline ends lie 7 bases apart. Reading from cysteine to phenylalanine, the CDR3 counts 14 amino acids. Solely the CDR3 DNA is kept, with 42 bases framed from the first base.